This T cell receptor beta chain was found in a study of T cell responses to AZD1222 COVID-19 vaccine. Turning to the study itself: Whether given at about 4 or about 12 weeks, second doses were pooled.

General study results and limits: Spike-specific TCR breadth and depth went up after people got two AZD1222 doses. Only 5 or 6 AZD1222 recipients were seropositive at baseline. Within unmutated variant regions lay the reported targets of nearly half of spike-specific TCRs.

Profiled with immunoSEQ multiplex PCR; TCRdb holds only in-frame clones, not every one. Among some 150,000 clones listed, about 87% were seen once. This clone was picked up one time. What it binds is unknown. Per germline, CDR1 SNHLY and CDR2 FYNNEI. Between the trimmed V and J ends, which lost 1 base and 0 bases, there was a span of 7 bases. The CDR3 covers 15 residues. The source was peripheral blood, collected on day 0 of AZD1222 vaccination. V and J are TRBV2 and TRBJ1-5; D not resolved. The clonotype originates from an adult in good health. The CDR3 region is CASSEDPNSNQPQHF. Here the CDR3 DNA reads TGTGCCAGCAGTGAAGATCCGAATAGCAATCAGCCCCAGCATTTT.